This is a list of T cell receptor beta chains from one sample in a study of shared clonotypes between healthy human individuals. The data were produced by immunoSEQ multiplex PCR, yet TCRdb's version contains in-frame clones alone and is incomplete. The table lists about 2.4 million clones, 80% to 95% of them singletons. Sequenced: naive CD4+ T cells from PBMCs. The source is a man aged 18 to 35 in good health. Some clones in this sample may be carry-over from other donors' samples. CDR3s include the opening cysteine and the closing phenylalanine or tryptophan. D genes are given only for firm matches. A row's size may be missing; if present it is once, few, many or a size class.

length	V	J	size	D	DNA	CDR3
17	TRBV13	TRBJ1-5	NA	NA	TGTGCCAGCAGCTTAAGAGGGTCCGGAATTGGCAATCAGCCCCAGCATTTT	CASSLRGSGIGNQPQHF
16	TRBV27	TRBJ2-7	once	TRBD2	TGTGCCAGCAGTCCCGAGACTAGCGGAAGGTCCTACGAGCAGTACTTC	CASSPETSGRSYEQYF
15	TRBV7-9	TRBJ1-6	NA	NA	TGTGCCAGCAGCTTAACCCGGCAGTATAATTCACCCCTCCACTTT	CASSLTRQYNSPLHF
12	TRBV29-1	TRBJ2-3	NA	NA	TGCAGCGTTGATCTAACGTCGGATACGCAGTATTTT	CSVDLTSDTQYF
15	TRBV28	TRBJ2-7	NA	TRBD2	TGTGCCAGCTGGCGACTAGCGGGAGGCCCTATCGAGCAGTACTTC	CASWRLAGGPIEQYF
15	TRBV7-2	TRBJ2-3	NA	TRBD2	TGTGCCAGCAGCTCCGGGGGGGTGTATGCAGATACGCAGTATTTT	CASSSGGVYADTQYF
13	TRBV25-1	TRBJ1-1	NA	NA	TGTGCCAGCAGTGATGTTCTGAACACTGAAGCTTTCTTT	CASSDVLNTEAFF
13	TRBV10-1	TRBJ1-4	NA	NA	TGCGCCAGCAGTGTTGACGTGGATGAAAAACTGTTTTTT	CASSVDVDEKLFF
13	TRBV7-2	TRBJ1-5	NA	NA	TGTGCCAGCAGCTTAAGGTTACGACAGCCCCAGCATTTT	CASSLRLRQPQHF
14	TRBV6-1	TRBJ1-2	NA	NA	TGTGCCAGCAGTGTCAGGACTTATTCGGGTGGCTACACCTTC	CASSVRTYSGGYTF
15	TRBV27	TRBJ1-4	NA	NA	TGTGCCAGCAGACAAAGGCCTCTCTGGAATGAAAAACTGTTTTTT	CASRQRPLWNEKLFF
15	TRBV4-3	TRBJ1-4	NA	TRBD1	TGCGCCAGCAGACCAAGAATACAGGGGGAAGAGAAACTGTTTTTT	CASRPRIQGEEKLFF
14	TRBV29-1	TRBJ2-3	NA	TRBD1	TGCAGCGCCCGGGCAGGGGGCTTCACAGATACGCAGTATTTT	CSARAGGFTDTQYF
12	TRBV5-1	TRBJ2-3	NA	NA	TGCGCCAGCAGCTCCCCCGAAGATACGCAGTATTTT	CASSSPEDTQYF